The 23 T cell receptor beta chains below all came from one sample that was sequenced in a study of blood T cell repertoires in COVID-19. Measured with immunoSEQ multiplex PCR; TCRdb has only the in-frame clones, and not every one. Here the sample spans under 200,000 clones, about 83% being singletons. The source material was peripheral blood. The source of these receptors is a woman aged 80 or over with acute or convalescent COVID-19.

This sequence joins TRBV27 and TRBJ1-1; TRBD1 matches 9 bases. J gave up 3 bases and V 0 bases, and 8 bases lay outside the gene matches. CDR3 length equals 17 residues. Per the germline V gene, CDR1 is MNHEY and CDR2 is SMNVEV (reference sequence). CDR3 DNA: TGTGCCAGCAGTTTATCCGGGACAGGGTCCTTCTACACTGAAGCTTTCTTT. It yields the protein CASSLSGTGSFYTEAFF.

The chain uses TRBV14 and TRBJ2-3; 9 nucleotides line up with TRBD1. V trimming: 2 bases; J trimming: 1 base; junction bases outside the gene matches: 1. CDR1 is SGHDN, CDR2 FVKESK, per germline. The CDR3 is 15 amino acids. CDR3 protein: CASSQRTGGTDTQYF. CDR3 bases: TGTGCCAGCAGCCAACGGACAGGGGGCACAGATACGCAGTATTTT.

The CDR3 coding sequence is TGTGCCAGTAGTCCTACTAGCATAGAGACCCAGTACTTC. Amino acid sequence: CASSPTSIETQYF. This chain joins TRBV19 and TRBJ2-5; perhaps TRBD2 as D (6 bases). V shed 5 bases and J shed 4 bases, with 11 bases lying between them. The germline V gene has CDR1 LNHDA and CDR2 SQIVND (reference sequence). The CDR3 sequence is 13 residues long.

This clone was seen only once. The V and J genes are TRBV30 and TRBJ2-7; 10 bases match TRBD1. The CDR3 contains 16 residues. Looked up from germline, CDR1 is GTSNPN and CDR2 is SVGIG (reference sequence). Trimming removed 4 bases from V and 3 bases from J; junction bases left unmatched: 12. CDR3 protein: CAWKIYRQGASYEQYF. For the CDR3, the DNA is TGTGCCTGGAAAATCTATCGACAGGGGGCGAGCTACGAGCAGTACTTC.

This clone has a single count. J is TRBJ1-2 and V is TRBV3-1 (or the pseudogene TRBV3-2); D not certain. Germline loops: CDR1 LGHDT, CDR2 YNNKEL (reference sequence). The CDR3 contains 15 residues. V was pared by 4 bases and J by 4 bases, with 16 bases between. The CDR3 coding sequence is TGTGCCAGCAGCCCGCCTACCTCAGGAGGCTATGGCTACACCTTC. The encoded protein is CASSPPTSGGYGYTF.

The rearrangement uses TRBV5-1 and TRBJ2-3; D gene unclear. CDR1 SGHRS and CDR2 YFSETQ come from the germline V gene. The CDR3 covers 13 residues. Trimming shortened V by 1 base and J by 1 base, and 4 bases separated the two germline ends. The CDR3 DNA reads TGCGCCAGCAGCTTGTATGGCACAGATACGCAGTATTTT. Protein: CASSLYGTDTQYF. The full variable domain, completed using reference TRBV5-1 and TRBJ2-3, is KAGVTQTPRYLIKTRGQQVTLSCSPISGHRSVSWYQQTPGQGLQFLFEYFSETQRNKGNFPGRFSGRQFSNSRSEMNVSTLELGDSALYLCASSLYGTDTQYFGPGTRLTVL.

In its sample, this clone was seen a few times. This chain's CDR3 is CAWTNVGGGGTTDTQYF. CDR3 sequence (DNA): TGTGCCTGGACTAATGTTGGGGGCGGGGGGACCACAGATACGCAGTATTTT. The rearrangement joins TRBV30 to TRBJ2-3; 8 bases are a match to TRBD2. J lost 2 bases, V lost 4 bases, and 14 bases had no gene match. The germline V gene encodes CDR1 GTSNPN and CDR2 SVGIG (reference sequence). The CDR3 loop spans 17 amino acids.

The CDR3 bases are TGTGCCAGCACCCGGACAGGGGGCCACGAGACCCAGTACTTC. This codes for CASTRTGGHETQYF. J is TRBJ2-5 and V is TRBV28, with 11 bases matching TRBD1. The ends lost 7 bases at V and 5 bases at J; junction bases unmatched: 6. The CDR3 is made up of 14 amino acids. Germline V lookup: CDR1 MDHEN, CDR2 SYDVKM. Complete variable domain (other parts from reference TRBV28 and TRBJ2-5): DVKVTQSSRYLVKRTGEKVFLECVQDMDHENMFWYRQDPGLGLRLIYFSYDVKMKEKGDIPEGYSVSREKKERFSLILESASTNQTSMYLCASTRTGGHETQYFGPGTRLLVL.

With respect to this clone: Other nucleotide sequences in the sample specify the same CDR3. This sequence joins TRBV18 and TRBJ2-3; 8 nucleotides match TRBD1. The CDR3 contains 14 residues. V dropped 3 bases and J dropped 1; count of bases not matched to a gene: 0. CDR1 is KGHSH and CDR2 is LQKENI in the germline V gene. CDR3 protein: CASSPGQGTDTQYF. The CDR3 DNA reads TGTGCCAGCTCACCGGGACAGGGCACAGATACGCAGTATTTT.

The gene calls are TRBV20-1 and TRBJ2-7; D gene ambiguous. V was cut by 3 bases and J by 12 bases, with 27 bases left in between. The germline V gene encodes CDR1 DFQATT and CDR2 SNEGSKA (reference sequence). This CDR3 is 15 amino acids long. For the CDR3, the DNA is TGCAGTGCTAGTTCCTCAACAGCATCTACCCCCGGTCTGTACTTC. Translation gives CSASSSTASTPGLYF.

This clone was observed a few times. The rearrangement links TRBV7-8 to TRBJ2-3; D is uncertain. V lost 5 bases, J lost 4 bases, and 7 bases lay in between. Germline CDR1 is SGHVS and CDR2 is FQNEAQ. CDR3 size: 12 residues. DNA of the CDR3: TGTGCCAGCAGCAAACACCCAGATACGCAGTATTTT. Protein: CASSKHPDTQYF.

The chain uses TRBV5-1 and TRBJ2-3; no firm D call. The CDR3 contains 14 residues. The germline V gene encodes CDR1 SGHRS and CDR2 YFSETQ. V gave up 4 bases and J gave up 1 base, with 10 bases separating them. CDR3 in amino acids: CASSRSTGTDTQYF. The CDR3 nucleotides read TGCGCCAGCAGCCGGTCAACGGGCACAGATACGCAGTATTTT.

V is TRBV18 and J is TRBJ2-2, with D possibly TRBD2 on 7 matching bases. Per the germline V gene, CDR1 is KGHSH and CDR2 is LQKENI. The CDR3 sequence is 15 residues long. V was pared by 4 bases and J by 5 bases, with 14 bases between. CDR3 in DNA: TGTGCCAGCTCACGGACACAGGGAGGGACCGGGGAGCTGTTTTTT. The encoded protein is CASSRTQGGTGELFF.

The chain links TRBV6-2 or TRBV6-3 to TRBJ2-4; 10 bases align to TRBD2. This CDR3 region has 18 residues. Germline CDR1 and CDR2: MNHEY and SVGEGT. The V gene end was trimmed by 5 bases and the J gene end by 0 bases; junction bases not matched to a gene: 10. The CDR3 DNA sequence: TGTGCCAGCAGTCCGGATCCGCTAGCGGGAGTAGCCAAAAACATTCAGTACTTC. Protein: CASSPDPLAGVAKNIQYF.

The rearrangement joins TRBV6-5 to TRBJ1-1; TRBD1 agrees at 8 bases. The CDR3 is made up of 14 amino acids. The germline gives CDR1 MNHEY, CDR2 SVGAGI. The trim removed 4 bases at V and 5 bases at J, leaving 6 bases unmatched. The CDR3 loop is CASSFDRGSTEAFF. Here the CDR3 DNA reads TGTGCCAGCAGTTTCGACAGGGGAAGTACTGAAGCTTTCTTT.

This chain connects TRBV9 to TRBJ1-2, with 9 bases identical to TRBD1. From germline, CDR1 is SGDLS and CDR2 YYNGEE. There are 15 residues in the CDR3. Germline trimming cut 4 bases from V and 8 bases from J; bases unmatched to any gene: 12. CDR3 nucleotide sequence: TGTGCCAGCAGCCCGGAGGGACAGGGCAAATGGGGCTACACCTTC. Its protein product is CASSPEGQGKWGYTF.

J is TRBJ1-2 and V is TRBV5-1, with 8 positions matching TRBD1. The V gene end was trimmed by 3 bases and the J gene end by 5 bases; junction bases not matched to a gene: 9. Germline V gives CDR1 SGHRS, CDR2 YFSETQ. CDR3 size: 15 residues. The CDR3 reads CASSSGTGRVYGYTF. CDR3 in DNA: TGCGCCAGCAGCTCCGGGACAGGCCGAGTATATGGCTACACCTTC.

The chain employs TRBV19 and TRBJ2-5, with 8 bases aligning to TRBD1. This CDR3 has 14 amino acids. The V gene's germline CDR1 is LNHDA and CDR2 SQIVND (reference sequence). J lost 4 bases, V lost 5 bases, and 6 bases had no gene match. Here the CDR3 DNA reads TGTGCCAGTAGTCCTCTAACAGGGGGAGAGACCCAGTACTTC. Its translation is CASSPLTGGETQYF.

The chain uses TRBV7-9 and TRBJ2-3, with 7 bases fitting TRBD2. The CDR3 spans 14 residues. V shed 5 bases and J 6 bases; nucleotides not matched to a gene: 8. CDR1 is SEHNR, CDR2 FQNEAQ, per germline (reference sequence). The CDR3, as DNA: TGTGCCAGCAGCCCTCATGGCGGGAGCGATACGCAGTATTTT. Protein: CASSPHGGSDTQYF.

The V and J genes are TRBV18 and TRBJ1-3; maybe TRBD1 (5 bases). CDR1 is KGHSH, CDR2 LQKENI, per germline. There are 15 residues in the CDR3. Trimming removed 7 bases at V and 4 bases at J, with 17 bases between. CDR3 nucleotide sequence: TGTGCCAGCTTCCCCGGGGGTCGACGGGGAAACACCATATATTTT. This codes for CASFPGGRRGNTIYF.

The chain combines TRBV5-4 with TRBJ1-1, with D possibly being TRBD1 (6 bases). V was shortened by 5 bases and J by 0 bases, with 11 bases between the two germline ends. The CDR3 consists of 14 residues. Germline V gene lookup returns CDR1 SGHNT and CDR2 YYREEE (reference sequence). The CDR3 coding sequence is TGTGCCAGCAGACCACAGGGTGTGAACACTGAAGCTTTCTTT. It codes for CASRPQGVNTEAFF.

CDR3 sequence reads: CSAPRGDEQFF. The CDR3 nucleotides read TGCAGTGCTCCTAGGGGTGATGAGCAGTTCTTC. The V call is TRBV20-1, the J call TRBJ2-1; TRBD1 might be the D (5 bases). The CDR3 runs to 11 residues. V shed 5 bases and J shed 8 bases, with 10 bases lying between them. Germline V lookup: CDR1 DFQATT, CDR2 SNEGSKA (reference sequence).

The chain employs TRBV7-8 and TRBJ2-5; 12 nucleotides agree with TRBD2. This CDR3 region has 16 residues. The J segment lost 4 bases and the V segment lost 1 base, leaving 4 bases of the junction unmatched. Per germline, CDR1 SGHVS and CDR2 FQNEAQ. CDR3 in DNA: TGTGCCAGCAGCTTAGACCCTAGCGGGGGGGCAGAGACCCAGTACTTC. Its protein is CASSLDPSGGAETQYF. Full variable domain (rest looked up from reference TRBV7-8 and TRBJ2-5): GAGVSQSPRYKVAKRGQDVALRCDPISGHVSLFWYQQALGQGPEFLTYFQNEAQLDKSGLPSDRFFAERPEGSVSTLKIQRTQQEDSAVYLCASSLDPSGGAETQYFGPGTRLLVL.